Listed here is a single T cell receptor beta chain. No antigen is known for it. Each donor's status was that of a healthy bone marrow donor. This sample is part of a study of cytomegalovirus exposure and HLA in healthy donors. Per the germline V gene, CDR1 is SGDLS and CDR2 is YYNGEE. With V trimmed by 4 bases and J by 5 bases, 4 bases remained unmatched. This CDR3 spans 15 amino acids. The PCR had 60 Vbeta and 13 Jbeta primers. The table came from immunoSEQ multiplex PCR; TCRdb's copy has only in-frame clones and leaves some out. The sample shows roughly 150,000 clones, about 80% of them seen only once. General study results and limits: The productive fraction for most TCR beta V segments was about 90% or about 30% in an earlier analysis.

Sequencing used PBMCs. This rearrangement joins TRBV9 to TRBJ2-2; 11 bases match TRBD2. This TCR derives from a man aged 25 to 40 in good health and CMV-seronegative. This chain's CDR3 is CASSTLAGGTGELFF. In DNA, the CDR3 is TGTGCCAGCAGCACTCTAGCGGGGGGAACCGGGGAGCTGTTTTTT. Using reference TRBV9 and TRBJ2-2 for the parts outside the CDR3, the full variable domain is DSGVTQTPKHLITATGQRVTLRCSPRSGDLSVYWYQQSLDQGLQFLIQYYNGEERAKGNILERFSAQQFPDLHSELNLSSLELGDSALYFCASSTLAGGTGELFFGEGSRLTVL.